The 4 T cell receptor beta chains given below trace back to one sample, sequenced in a study of blood T cell repertoires in COVID-19. Measured with immunoSEQ multiplex PCR; TCRdb has only the in-frame clones, and not every one. Among 70,000 or so clones listed, 90% were seen once. What was sequenced was peripheral blood. The receptor source for this set is a woman at least 80 years old with active COVID-19.

The chain links TRBV24-1 to TRBJ1-2; D uncertain. The V and J ends lost 4 bases and 0 bases respectively, with 8 bases between them. Germline V gene data show CDR1 as KGHDR and CDR2 as SFDVKD. CDR3 length: 14 amino acids. DNA for the CDR3: TGTGCCACCAGTGAGGACTCCTCTAACTATGGCTACACCTTC. Residues: CATSEDSSNYGYTF.

The chain has TRBV19 and TRBJ1-1; D not resolved. CDR3 length: 12 amino acids. The V end lost 7 bases, the J end lost 5 bases, and 11 bases lay between the germline ends. Germline CDR1 LNHDA, CDR2 SQIVND (reference sequence). The CDR3 DNA reads TGTGCCAGTACTAGAACGGGGACTGAAGCTTTCTTT. It encodes CASTRTGTEAFF.

The genes are TRBV24-1 and TRBJ2-5; D uncertain. V was shortened by 2 bases and J by 4 bases, with 10 bases between the two germline ends. The CDR3 totals 14 residues. Germline lookup yields CDR1 KGHDR and CDR2 SFDVKD. CDR3 loop: CATSDSTWRETQYF. CDR3 nucleotides: TGTGCCACCAGTGATTCGACTTGGAGAGAGACCCAGTACTTC.

The gene calls are TRBV2 and TRBJ1-1; no clear D gene. V lost 6 bases to trimming and J lost 1 base, with 9 bases between them. This CDR3 contains 13 residues. CDR1 is SNHLY, CDR2 FYNNEI, per germline. CDR3 region: CASSSVGNTEAFF. The CDR3 DNA reads TGTGCCAGCAGCTCAGTTGGGAACACTGAAGCTTTCTTT.